This T cell receptor beta chain was obtained from a study of vaccination and CD4 T cells after COVID-19. About the research overall: The cells in question were stimulated using overlapping spike peptides derived from SARS-CoV-2, HCoV-NL63, HCoV-OC43 and HCoV-229E.

Germline V gene sequence: CDR1 SQVTM, CDR2 ANQGSEA. This CDR3 spans 13 amino acids. Losses at the gene ends were 3 bases for V and 0 bases for J; bases not matched to a gene: 1. The Oncomine TCR Beta short-read assay generated sequence data from the DNA of cultured CD4+ T cells. TCRdb processed the PCR reads anew with MiXCR; each CDR3 protein has one entry. The sample lists about 20,000 distinct CDR3 sequences; around 38% were seen once. Details on this clonotype: Its target is unknown.

Treatment reported: roughly ten-day PBMC culture with coronavirus spike peptide pools or control peptides (ViraFEST assay). The receptor comes from a human donor who received a COVID-19 vaccine. The source material was CD4+ T cells from blood, cultured in vitro, sampled before SARS-CoV-2 vaccination. The chain uses TRBV29-1 and TRBJ1-2; 7 bases match TRBD1. In DNA form, the CDR3 reads TGCAGCGTTGACAGGGGGGCTAACTATGGCTACACCTTC. Amino acids: CSVDRGANYGYTF.